The 29 T cell receptor beta chains listed next were all sequenced from one sample in a study of vaccination and CD4 T cells after COVID-19. These receptors lack a known antigen. Noted treatment: approximately 9-day PBMC culture with coronavirus spike peptide pools or control peptides (ViraFEST assay). The Oncomine TCR Beta short-read assay generated sequence data from the DNA of cultured CD4+ T cells. MiXCR, applied by TCRdb to the PCR reads, yields one record per CDR3 protein. The table records 15,000 to 20,000 distinct CDR3 sequences, less than 40% of them present only once. This material consisted of CD4+ T cells from blood, cultured in vitro, taken before SARS-CoV-2 vaccination. These receptors originate from a human donor who received a COVID-19 vaccine.

The rearrangement joins TRBV24-1 to TRBJ2-2, with TRBD2 as a possible D gene (6 bases). Trimming removed 1 base at V and 5 bases at J, with 13 bases between. The CDR3 has 16 residues. Germline loops: CDR1 KGHDR, CDR2 SFDVKD. The CDR3: CATSDFGTGGTGELFF. For the CDR3, the DNA is TGTGCCACCAGTGATTTCGGGACTGGGGGAACCGGGGAGCTGTTTTTT.

A note on this clonotype: At one of its ends the junction is not consistent with the germline gene, which may arise from a read error. The rearrangement uses TRBV25-1 and TRBJ2-2; 8 positions match TRBD2. CDR1 MGHDK and CDR2 SYGVNS come from the germline V gene. The length of the CDR3 is 14 residues. The CDR3 sequence is CASSVGGAAGEPFF. In nucleotides, the CDR3 is TGTGCCAGCAGTGTCGGGGGGGCGGCCGGGGAGCCGTTTTTT.

This chain joins TRBV18 and TRBJ1-5; perhaps TRBD1 as D (6 bases). Trimming shortened V by 1 base and J by 7 bases, and 11 bases separated the two germline ends. Germline-derived CDR1 and CDR2 are KGHSH and LQKENI. The CDR3 runs 14 residues. The CDR3 DNA follows: TGTGCCAGCTCACCACGGGGGGCTGGACAGCCCCAGCATTTT. This gives the protein CASSPRGAGQPQHF.

DNA of the CDR3: TGCAGTGCTAGAGGAAGCGGGAGGGAGCAGCCCCAGCATTTT. Amino acid sequence: CSARGSGREQPQHF. This rearrangement joins TRBV20-1 to TRBJ1-5; D gene unclear. V was cut by 1 base and J by 7 bases, with 14 bases left in between. CDR1 is DFQATT and CDR2 is SNEGSKA in the germline V gene (reference sequence). The CDR3 totals 14 residues.

In this sample, this clonotype turned up a few times. The V call is TRBV7-2, the J call TRBJ1-2; unclear D gene. Germline values: CDR1 SGHTA, CDR2 FQGNSA. CDR3 length: 15 residues. Trimming removed 0 bases at V and 2 bases at J, with 10 bases between. The CDR3 region has the DNA TGTGCCAGCAGCTTAGCGCCGGGGTCGAACTATGGCTACACCTTC. Encoded protein: CASSLAPGSNYGYTF. The variable domain in full, with the rest retrieved from reference TRBV7-2 and TRBJ1-2, is GAGVSQSPSNKVTEKGKDVELRCDPISGHTALYWYRQSLGQGLEFLIYFQGNSAPDKSGLPSDRFSAERTGGSVSTLTIQRTQQEDSAVYLCASSLAPGSNYGYTFGSGTRLTVV.

The rearrangement uses TRBV20-1 and TRBJ1-2, with a possible D match to TRBD1 (6 bases). The V end lost 3 bases, the J end lost 2 bases, and 13 bases lay between the germline ends. Germline-derived CDR1 and CDR2 are DFQATT and SNEGSKA (reference sequence). The CDR3 is 14 residues long. The CDR3 loop reads CSASSPTGNYGYTF. CDR3 DNA: TGCAGTGCTAGTTCTCCCACAGGGAACTATGGCTACACCTTC.

The V gene is TRBV29-1, the J gene TRBJ2-2; 8 nucleotides match TRBD1. Per germline, CDR1 SQVTM and CDR2 ANQGSEA. CDR3 length: 13 residues. The V and J ends lost 7 bases and 1 base, in that order; junction bases with no gene match: 2. This CDR3 is CSAGGQNTGELFF. The CDR3, as DNA: TGCAGCGCAGGGGGCCAGAACACCGGGGAGCTGTTTTTT.

This clonotype has just a few counts. The V and J genes are TRBV6-5 and TRBJ1-5; D not resolved. With 2 bases removed from V and 5 bases from J, the gap between germline ends came to 7 bases. The CDR3 extends over 13 amino acids. Germline CDR1 MNHEY, CDR2 SVGAGI. The CDR3 coding sequence is TGTGCCAGCAGTTACACCCGAGATCAGCCCCAGCATTTT. Its protein is CASSYTRDQPQHF.

The V call is TRBV2, the J call TRBJ2-2; D possibly uses TRBD1 or TRBD2 (5 bases each). The V end lost 4 bases, the J end lost 4 bases, and 13 bases lay between the germline ends. The CDR3 is 15 amino acids. Germline V gene sequence: CDR1 SNHLY, CDR2 FYNNEI. As DNA, the CDR3 is TGTGCCAGCAGTGGGGGACCCAGAACCACCGGGGAGCTGTTTTTT. Protein: CASSGGPRTTGELFF.

In its sample, this clonotype was seen a few times. The rearrangement links TRBV6-1 to TRBJ2-5; D call uncertain. Germline loops: CDR1 MNHNS, CDR2 SASEGT. The CDR3 contains 12 residues. The V end lost 6 bases, the J end lost 5 bases, and 10 bases lay between the germline ends. The CDR3 protein is CASSDTSETQYF. In nucleotides, the CDR3 is TGTGCCAGCAGCGATACCTCGGAGACCCAGTACTTC.

J is TRBJ1-6 and V is TRBV5-1; D is ambiguous. CDR1 and CDR2 (germline): SGHRS, YFSETQ. The CDR3 is made up of 15 amino acids. The V end was cut by 1 base, the J end by 7 bases, with 12 bases between. This CDR3 is CASSLSGRQNSPLHF. DNA of the CDR3: TGCGCCAGCAGCTTGTCCGGACGGCAGAATTCACCCCTCCACTTT.

The V and J genes are TRBV6-1 and TRBJ1-3; D unclear. The CDR3 contains 14 residues. CDR1 and CDR2 from the germline V gene are MNHNS and SASEGT. The V and J ends lost 5 bases and 0 bases respectively, with 8 bases between them. CDR3 in DNA: TGTGCCAGCAGTCTGGGCCGCTCTGGAAACACCATATATTTT. Its translation is CASSLGRSGNTIYF.

This clonotype appeared a few times. The CDR3 DNA is TGTGCCAGCAGCGAAGGGACAGGGTACACCGGGGAGCTGTTTTTT. Translated: CASSEGTGYTGELFF. The rearrangement joins TRBV11-2 to TRBJ2-2, with 9 bases that match TRBD1. From germline, CDR1 is SGHAT and CDR2 FQNNGV. CDR3 length equals 15 residues. V shed 5 bases and J 3 bases; nucleotides not matched to a gene: 4.

A few counts support this clonotype. CDR3 in amino acids: CASSLSLNTEAFF. In nucleotides, the CDR3 is TGTGCCAGCAGCTTGAGTCTGAACACTGAAGCTTTCTTT. The chain joins TRBV12-3 or TRBV12-4 to TRBJ1-1, with D hard to call. The ends were cut back, 6 bases at V and 0 bases at J, with 8 bases in the middle. The length of the CDR3 is 13 residues.

This rearrangement joins TRBV6-1 to TRBJ2-1; 8 positions agree with TRBD1. Per germline, CDR1 MNHNS and CDR2 SASEGT. V lost 5 bases to trimming and J lost 6 bases; unmatched junction nucleotides: 15. CDR3 size: 17 residues. DNA for the CDR3: TGTGCCAGCAGTCCTTCGGCTGAGACAGGGGCCCTCAATGAGCAGTTCTTC. Residues: CASSPSAETGALNEQFF.

This chain connects TRBV9 to TRBJ2-7; D may be TRBD1 (6 bases). The CDR3 runs to 14 residues. Germline CDR1 is SGDLS and CDR2 is YYNGEE. With 0 bases removed from V and 1 base from J, the gap between germline ends came to 8 bases. In DNA, the CDR3 is TGTGCCAGCAGCGTAGCGCAGGGGTCCTACGAGCAGTACTTC. Amino acids: CASSVAQGSYEQYF. Drawing the rest from reference TRBV9 and TRBJ2-7, the complete variable domain is DSGVTQTPKHLITATGQRVTLRCSPRSGDLSVYWYQQSLDQGLQFLIQYYNGEERAKGNILERFSAQQFPDLHSELNLSSLELGDSALYFCASSVAQGSYEQYFGPGTRLTVT.

The table lists this clonotype with a few counts. Here the CDR3 DNA reads TGCAGTGCTAGAGTAAGGGGGGCGGCCTCGGATTCACCCCTCCACTTT. Residues: CSARVRGAASDSPLHF. The chain employs TRBV20-1 and TRBJ1-6; possibly TRBD1 for D (6 bases). Germline-derived CDR1 and CDR2 are DFQATT and SNEGSKA (reference sequence). The V gene lost 1 base and the J gene lost 8 bases, with 18 bases spanning the gap. The CDR3 is made up of 16 amino acids.

With regard to this clonotype: An end of the junction does not agree with germline; a read error may underlie this. This chain joins TRBV6-1 and TRBJ2-2, with 10 bases aligning to TRBD1. This CDR3 region has 15 residues. Germline assignment: CDR1 MNHNS and CDR2 SASEGT. The CDR3 loop is CASSGRDRGTGELSF. Written as DNA, the CDR3 is TGTGCCAGCAGTGGCCGGGACAGGGGCACCGGGGAGCTGTCTTTT.

This clonotype was counted a few times. The V call is TRBV6-1, the J call TRBJ2-5, with 8 bases identical to TRBD2. The CDR3 spans 15 residues. The J segment lost 2 bases and the V segment lost 5 bases, leaving 7 bases of the junction unmatched. Germline V gives CDR1 MNHNS, CDR2 SASEGT. CDR3 sequence reads: CASSPGLAPQETQYF. CDR3 nucleotide sequence: TGTGCCAGCAGTCCCGGACTAGCCCCACAAGAGACCCAGTACTTC.

This clonotype was seen only a few times. V is TRBV12-3 or TRBV12-4 and J is TRBJ1-2; maybe TRBD1 (5 bases). This CDR3 is built from 14 residues. V lost 7 bases to trimming and J lost 0 bases, with 12 bases between them. CDR3: CASTKGTPNYGYTF. CDR3 coding DNA: TGTGCCAGCACTAAAGGGACTCCTAACTATGGCTACACCTTC.

The V call is TRBV20-1, the J call TRBJ1-5; 10 bases align to TRBD1. The germline CDR1 and CDR2 sequences are DFQATT and SNEGSKA (reference sequence). This CDR3 contains 16 residues. V gave up 2 bases and J gave up 2 bases; unmatched junction bases: 6. The CDR3 sequence: CSARSTGTGGNQPQHF. CDR3 coding DNA: TGCAGTGCTAGATCTACCGGGACAGGGGGCAATCAGCCCCAGCATTTT.

In DNA form, the CDR3 reads TGTGCCAGCAGTTACGGGGCGTACCAAGAGACCCAGTACTTC. Translating it yields CASSYGAYQETQYF. The rearrangement links TRBV6-5 to TRBJ2-5; perhaps TRBD1 as D (5 bases). V gave up 2 bases and J gave up 0 bases, with 7 bases separating them. Germline V gene sequence: CDR1 MNHEY, CDR2 SVGAGI. The CDR3 is 14 residues long.

CDR3 nucleotide sequence: TGCAGTGCTAGTAATACCCAGGGGCTTGTCCCCTACGAGCAGTACTTC. It specifies CSASNTQGLVPYEQYF. The rearrangement uses TRBV20-1 and TRBJ2-7; TRBD1 might be the D (6 bases). The CDR3 is 16 residues long. Germline V gives CDR1 DFQATT, CDR2 SNEGSKA (reference sequence). The germline V and J ends were trimmed by 3 bases and 2 bases, with 20 bases remaining between them.

The gene calls are TRBV6-1 and TRBJ1-3, with TRBD1 as a possible D gene (6 bases). This CDR3 contains 14 residues. Germline CDR1 and CDR2: MNHNS and SASEGT. Trimming took 8 bases from V and 3 from J, leaving 14 bases between them. In nucleotides, the CDR3 is TGTGCCAGCGGACCTCAGGGGAATGGAAACACCATATATTTT. Its translation: CASGPQGNGNTIYF.

The CDR3 here is CASSYSWTGGIGYTF. For the CDR3, the DNA is TGTGCCAGCAGTTACTCATGGACAGGGGGCATTGGCTACACCTTC. The V call is TRBV6-5, the J call TRBJ1-2; TRBD1 agrees at 11 bases. J was trimmed by 7 bases and V by 0 bases; bases with no gene match: 4. This CDR3 is built from 15 residues. Germline V gene data show CDR1 as MNHEY and CDR2 as SVGAGI.

This chain joins TRBV7-9 and TRBJ1-1, with D hard to call. This CDR3 region has 15 residues. CDR1 is SEHNR, CDR2 FQNEAQ, per germline (reference sequence). V lost 1 base, J lost 0 bases, and 9 bases lay in between. The CDR3 sequence: CASSLVSGLNTEAFF. CDR3 DNA sequence: TGTGCCAGCAGCTTAGTATCGGGTTTGAACACTGAAGCTTTCTTT.

J is TRBJ2-7 and V is TRBV10-3; D may correspond to TRBD1 or TRBD2 (6 bases each). CDR1 ENHRY and CDR2 SYGVKD come from the germline V gene. Trimming cost V 2 bases and J 4 bases, with 15 bases left between them. The CDR3 spans 15 residues. DNA for the CDR3: TGTGCCATCAGTGAGAATCTCAGGGGAGGATACGAGCAGTACTTC. This gives the protein CAISENLRGGYEQYF.

This clonotype turned up a few times. This chain links TRBV6-5 with TRBJ2-1, with TRBD2 matching 7 bases. The trim removed 4 bases at V and 1 base at J, leaving 1 base unmatched. The CDR3 totals 14 residues. Per germline, CDR1 MNHEY and CDR2 SVGAGI. The CDR3 bases are TGTGCCAGCAGTTGGGGGGGATCCTACAATGAGCAGTTCTTC. This gives the protein CASSWGGSYNEQFF.

The CDR3 sequence: CASSWAGTVQETQYF. Written as DNA, the CDR3 is TGTGCCAGCAGCTGGGCGGGGACTGTTCAAGAGACCCAGTACTTC. This chain uses TRBV2 with TRBJ2-5, with D maybe TRBD2 (6 bases). V was clipped by 6 bases and J by 2 bases, with 16 bases between them. This CDR3 is 15 amino acids long. Germline V gives CDR1 SNHLY, CDR2 FYNNEI.